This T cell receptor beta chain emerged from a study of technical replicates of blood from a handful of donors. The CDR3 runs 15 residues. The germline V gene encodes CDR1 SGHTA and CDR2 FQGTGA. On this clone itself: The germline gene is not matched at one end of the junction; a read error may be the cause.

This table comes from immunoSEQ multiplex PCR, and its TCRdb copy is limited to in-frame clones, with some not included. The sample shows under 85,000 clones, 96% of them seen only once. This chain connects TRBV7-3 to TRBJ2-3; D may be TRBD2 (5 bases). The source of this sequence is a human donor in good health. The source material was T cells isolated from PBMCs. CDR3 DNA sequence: TGTGCCAGCAGCTTAGGGTCTGGGGAGCCGAGTTTAAATAGTTTT. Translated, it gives CASSLGSGEPSLNSF.